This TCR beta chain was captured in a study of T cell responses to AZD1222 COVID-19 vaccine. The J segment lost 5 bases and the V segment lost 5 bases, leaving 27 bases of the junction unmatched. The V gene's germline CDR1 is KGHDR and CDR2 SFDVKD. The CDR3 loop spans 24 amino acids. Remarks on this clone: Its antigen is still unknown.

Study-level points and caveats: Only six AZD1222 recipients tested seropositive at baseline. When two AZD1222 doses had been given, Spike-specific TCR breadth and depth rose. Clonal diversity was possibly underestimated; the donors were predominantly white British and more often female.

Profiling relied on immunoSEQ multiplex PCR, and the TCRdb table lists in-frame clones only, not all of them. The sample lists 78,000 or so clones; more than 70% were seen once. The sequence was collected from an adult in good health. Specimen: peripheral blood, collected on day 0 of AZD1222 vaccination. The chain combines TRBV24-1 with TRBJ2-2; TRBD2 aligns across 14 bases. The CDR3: CATSALKARDRRLAGGPGTGELFF. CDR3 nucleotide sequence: TGTGCCACCAGTGCCTTAAAAGCCCGGGACAGGAGACTAGCGGGAGGGCCCGGAACCGGGGAGCTGTTTTTT.